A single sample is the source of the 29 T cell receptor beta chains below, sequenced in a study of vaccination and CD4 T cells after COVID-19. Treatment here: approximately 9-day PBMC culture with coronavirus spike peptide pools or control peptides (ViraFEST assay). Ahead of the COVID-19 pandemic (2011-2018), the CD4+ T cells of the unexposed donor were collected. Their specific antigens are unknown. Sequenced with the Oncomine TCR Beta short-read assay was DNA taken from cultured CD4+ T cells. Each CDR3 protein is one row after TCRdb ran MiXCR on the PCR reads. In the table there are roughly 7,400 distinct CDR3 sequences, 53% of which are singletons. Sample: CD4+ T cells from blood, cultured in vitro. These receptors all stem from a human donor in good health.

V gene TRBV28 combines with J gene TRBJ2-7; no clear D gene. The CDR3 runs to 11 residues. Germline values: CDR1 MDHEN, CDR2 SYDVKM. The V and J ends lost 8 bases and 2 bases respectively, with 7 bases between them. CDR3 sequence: CASRATYEQYF. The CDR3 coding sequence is TGTGCCAGCCGCGCGACCTACGAGCAGTACTTC.

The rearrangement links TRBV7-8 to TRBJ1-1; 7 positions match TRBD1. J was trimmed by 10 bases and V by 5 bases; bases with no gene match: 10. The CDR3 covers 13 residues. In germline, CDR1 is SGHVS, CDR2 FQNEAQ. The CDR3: CASSPRQGNRAFF. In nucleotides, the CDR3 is TGTGCCAGCAGCCCTAGACAGGGAAATAGAGCTTTCTTT. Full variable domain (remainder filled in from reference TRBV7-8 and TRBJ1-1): GAGVSQSPRYKVAKRGQDVALRCDPISGHVSLFWYQQALGQGPEFLTYFQNEAQLDKSGLPSDRFFAERPEGSVSTLKIQRTQQEDSAVYLCASSPRQGNRAFFGQGTRLTVV.

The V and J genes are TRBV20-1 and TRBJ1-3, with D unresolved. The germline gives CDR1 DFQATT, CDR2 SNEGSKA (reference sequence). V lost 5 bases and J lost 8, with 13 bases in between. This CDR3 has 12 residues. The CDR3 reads CSASRRGDTIYF. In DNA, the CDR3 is TGCAGTGCTTCCCGCCGCGGGGACACCATATATTTT.

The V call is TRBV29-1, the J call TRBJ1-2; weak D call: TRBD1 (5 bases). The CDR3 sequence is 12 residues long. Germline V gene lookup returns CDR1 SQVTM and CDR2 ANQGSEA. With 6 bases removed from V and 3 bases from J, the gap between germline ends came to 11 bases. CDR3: CSVGRGDYGYTF. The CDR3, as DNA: TGCAGCGTGGGGAGGGGAGACTATGGCTACACCTTC. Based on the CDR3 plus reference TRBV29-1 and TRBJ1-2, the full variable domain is SAVISQKPSRDICQRGTSLTIQCQVDSQVTMMFWYRQQPGQSLTLIATANQGSEATYESGFVIDKFPISRPNLTFSTLTVSNMSPEDSSIYLCSVGRGDYGYTFGSGTRLTVV.

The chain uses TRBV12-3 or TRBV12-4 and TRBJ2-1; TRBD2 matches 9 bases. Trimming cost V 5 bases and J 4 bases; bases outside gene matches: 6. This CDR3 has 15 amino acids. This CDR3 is CASSPAGGPYNEQFF. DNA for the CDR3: TGTGCCAGCAGTCCCGCGGGAGGGCCGTACAATGAGCAGTTCTTC.

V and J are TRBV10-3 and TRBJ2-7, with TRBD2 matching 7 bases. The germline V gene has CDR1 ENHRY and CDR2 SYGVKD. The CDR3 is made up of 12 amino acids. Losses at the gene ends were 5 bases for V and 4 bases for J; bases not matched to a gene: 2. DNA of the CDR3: TGTGCCATCAGTATAGCGGGTTACGAGCAGTACTTC. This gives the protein CAISIAGYEQYF.

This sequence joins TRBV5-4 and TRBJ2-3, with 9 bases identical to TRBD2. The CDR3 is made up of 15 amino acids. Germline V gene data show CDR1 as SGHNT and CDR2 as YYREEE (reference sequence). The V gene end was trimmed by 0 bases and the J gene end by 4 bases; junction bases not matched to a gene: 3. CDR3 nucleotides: TGTGCCAGCAGCTTGGGACTAGCGGACGCAGATACGCAGTATTTT. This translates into CASSLGLADADTQYF.

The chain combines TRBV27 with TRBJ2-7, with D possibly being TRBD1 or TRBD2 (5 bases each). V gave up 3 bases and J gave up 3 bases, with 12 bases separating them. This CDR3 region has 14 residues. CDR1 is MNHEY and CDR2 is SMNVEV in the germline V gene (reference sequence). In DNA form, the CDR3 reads TGTGCCAGCAGTTTTTTTGGGACCCACTACGAGCAGTACTTC. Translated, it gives CASSFFGTHYEQYF.

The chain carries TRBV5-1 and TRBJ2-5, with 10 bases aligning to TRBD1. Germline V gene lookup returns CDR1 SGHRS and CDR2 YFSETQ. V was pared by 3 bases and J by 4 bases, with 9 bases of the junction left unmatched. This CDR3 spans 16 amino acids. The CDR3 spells CASSWGDRGLRETQYF. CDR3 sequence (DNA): TGCGCCAGCAGCTGGGGAGACAGGGGGCTACGAGAGACCCAGTACTTC.

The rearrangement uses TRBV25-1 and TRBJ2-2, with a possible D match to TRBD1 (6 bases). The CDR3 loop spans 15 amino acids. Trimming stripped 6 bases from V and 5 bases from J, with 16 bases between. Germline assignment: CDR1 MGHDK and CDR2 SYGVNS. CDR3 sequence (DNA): TGTGCCAGCAGGGGAGAACAGGGTTTGACCGGGGAGCTGTTTTTT. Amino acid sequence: CASRGEQGLTGELFF.

Here the CDR3 DNA reads TGCAGTGCTAGGGGAGGCAGTTATAGCAATCAGCCCCAGCATTTT. Its protein product is CSARGGSYSNQPQHF. This chain uses TRBV20-1 with TRBJ1-5, with unresolved D. Germline V gives CDR1 DFQATT, CDR2 SNEGSKA (reference sequence). The V end was cut by 3 bases, the J end by 0 bases, with 12 bases between. There are 15 residues in the CDR3.

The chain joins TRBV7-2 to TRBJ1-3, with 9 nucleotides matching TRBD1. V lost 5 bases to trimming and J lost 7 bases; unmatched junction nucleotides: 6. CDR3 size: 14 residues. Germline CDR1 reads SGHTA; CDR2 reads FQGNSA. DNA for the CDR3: TGTGCCAGCAGCGGACAGGGGATAGGGAACACCATATATTTT. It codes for CASSGQGIGNTIYF.

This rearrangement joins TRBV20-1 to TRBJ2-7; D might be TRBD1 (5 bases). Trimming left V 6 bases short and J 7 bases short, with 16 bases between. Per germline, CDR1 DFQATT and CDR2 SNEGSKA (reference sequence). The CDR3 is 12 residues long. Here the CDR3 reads CSARKGLGEQYF. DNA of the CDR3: TGCAGTGCGCGCAAGGGGTTAGGGGAGCAGTACTTC.

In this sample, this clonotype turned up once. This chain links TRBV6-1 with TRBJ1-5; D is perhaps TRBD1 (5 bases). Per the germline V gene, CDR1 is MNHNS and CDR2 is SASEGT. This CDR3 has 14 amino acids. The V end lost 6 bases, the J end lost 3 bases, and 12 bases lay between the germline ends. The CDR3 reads CASSNDSPNQPQHF. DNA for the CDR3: TGTGCCAGCAGCAATGACAGCCCCAATCAGCCCCAGCATTTT.

CDR3 in DNA: TGTGCCAGCAGTTTATCCTGGCAGGGACGCAACGAGCAGTACTTC. It is translated as CASSLSWQGRNEQYF. The chain is built from TRBV27 and TRBJ2-7; possibly TRBD1 or TRBD2 for D (5 bases each). There are 15 residues in the CDR3. Germline V gene lookup returns CDR1 MNHEY and CDR2 SMNVEV (reference sequence). The V end lost 0 bases, the J end lost 5 bases, and 14 bases lay between the germline ends.

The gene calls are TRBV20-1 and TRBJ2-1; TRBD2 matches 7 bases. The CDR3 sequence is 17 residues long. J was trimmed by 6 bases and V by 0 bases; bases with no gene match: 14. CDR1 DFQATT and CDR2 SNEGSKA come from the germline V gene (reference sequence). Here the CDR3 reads CSARDHVPGGLRNEQFF. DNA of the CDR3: TGCAGTGCTAGAGATCACGTTCCGGGGGGACTACGCAATGAGCAGTTCTTC.

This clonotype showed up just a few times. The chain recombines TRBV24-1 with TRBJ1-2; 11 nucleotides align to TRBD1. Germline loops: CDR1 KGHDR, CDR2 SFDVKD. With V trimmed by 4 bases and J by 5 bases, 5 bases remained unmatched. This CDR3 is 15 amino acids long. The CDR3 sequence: CATSEGTGGWYGYTF. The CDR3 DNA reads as TGTGCCACCAGTGAAGGGACAGGGGGTTGGTATGGCTACACCTTC.

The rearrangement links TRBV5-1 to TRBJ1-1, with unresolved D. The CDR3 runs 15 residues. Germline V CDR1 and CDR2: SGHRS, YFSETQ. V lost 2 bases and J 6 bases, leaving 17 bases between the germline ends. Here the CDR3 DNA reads TGCGCCAGCAGCTTAACTCTGGGCCGAGACGCTGAAGCTTTCTTT. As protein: CASSLTLGRDAEAFF.

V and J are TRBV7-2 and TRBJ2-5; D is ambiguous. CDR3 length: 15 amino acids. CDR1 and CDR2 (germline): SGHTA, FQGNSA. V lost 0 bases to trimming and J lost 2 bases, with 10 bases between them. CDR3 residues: CASSLAAAQQETQYF. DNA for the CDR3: TGTGCCAGCAGCTTAGCCGCTGCGCAGCAAGAGACCCAGTACTTC.

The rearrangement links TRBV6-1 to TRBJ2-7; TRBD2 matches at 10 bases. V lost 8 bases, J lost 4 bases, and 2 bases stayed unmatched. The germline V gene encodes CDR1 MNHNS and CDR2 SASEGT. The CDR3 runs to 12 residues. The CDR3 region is CASLSGGYEQYF. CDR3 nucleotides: TGTGCCAGCCTTAGCGGGGGGTACGAGCAGTACTTC.

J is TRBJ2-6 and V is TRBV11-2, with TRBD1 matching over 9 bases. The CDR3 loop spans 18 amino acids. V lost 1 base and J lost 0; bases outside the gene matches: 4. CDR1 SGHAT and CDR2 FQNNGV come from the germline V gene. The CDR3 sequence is CASSLGDRVSSGANVLTF. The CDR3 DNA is TGTGCCAGCAGCTTAGGGGACAGGGTTTCCTCTGGGGCCAACGTCCTGACTTTC.

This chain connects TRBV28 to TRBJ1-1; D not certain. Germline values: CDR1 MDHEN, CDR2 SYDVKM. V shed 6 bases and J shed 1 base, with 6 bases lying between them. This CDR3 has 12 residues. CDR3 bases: TGTGCCAGCAGACAGCCGAACACTGAAGCTTTCTTT. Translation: CASRQPNTEAFF.

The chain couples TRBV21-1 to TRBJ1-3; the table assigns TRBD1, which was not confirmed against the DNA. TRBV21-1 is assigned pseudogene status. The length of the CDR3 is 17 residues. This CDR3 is CASSSDRGQNSGNTIYF. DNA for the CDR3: TGTGCCAGCAGCAGCGACAGGGGGCAAAACTCTGGAAACACCATATATTTT.

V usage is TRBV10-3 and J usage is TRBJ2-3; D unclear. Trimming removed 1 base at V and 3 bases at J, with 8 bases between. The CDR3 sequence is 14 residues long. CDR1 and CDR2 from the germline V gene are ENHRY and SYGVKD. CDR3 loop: CAISEWSWTDTQYF. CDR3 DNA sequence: TGTGCCATCAGTGAGTGGAGTTGGACAGATACGCAGTATTTT.

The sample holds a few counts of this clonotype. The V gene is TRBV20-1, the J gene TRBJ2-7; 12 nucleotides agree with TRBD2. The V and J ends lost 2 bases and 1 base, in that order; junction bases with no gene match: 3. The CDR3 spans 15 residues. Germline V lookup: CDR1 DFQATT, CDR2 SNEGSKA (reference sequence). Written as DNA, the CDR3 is TGCAGTGCTAGACGACTAGCGGGAGAGTCCTACGAGCAGTACTTC. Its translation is CSARRLAGESYEQYF.

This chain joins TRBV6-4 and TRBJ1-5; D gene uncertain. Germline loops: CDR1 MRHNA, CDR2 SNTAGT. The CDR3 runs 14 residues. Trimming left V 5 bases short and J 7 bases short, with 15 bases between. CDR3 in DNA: TGTGCCAGCAGTCCTACTGCGGTCGGGCAGCCCCAGCATTTT. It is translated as CASSPTAVGQPQHF.

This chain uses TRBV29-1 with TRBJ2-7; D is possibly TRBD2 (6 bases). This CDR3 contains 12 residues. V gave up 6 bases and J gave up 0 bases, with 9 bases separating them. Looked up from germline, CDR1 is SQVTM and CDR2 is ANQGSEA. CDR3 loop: CSVTTSSYEQYF. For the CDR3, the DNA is TGCAGCGTCACGACTAGCTCCTACGAGCAGTACTTC.

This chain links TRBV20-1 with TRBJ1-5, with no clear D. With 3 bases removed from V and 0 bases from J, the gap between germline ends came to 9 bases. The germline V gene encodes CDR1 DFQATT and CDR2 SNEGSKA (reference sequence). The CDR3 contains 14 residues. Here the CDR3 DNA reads TGCAGTGCTAGTTTCGGTTTTAGCAATCAGCCCCAGCATTTT. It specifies CSASFGFSNQPQHF.

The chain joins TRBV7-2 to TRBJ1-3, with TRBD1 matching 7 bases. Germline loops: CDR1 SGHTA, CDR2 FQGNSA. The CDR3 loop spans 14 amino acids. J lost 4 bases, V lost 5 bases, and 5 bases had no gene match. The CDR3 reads CASSPGTAGNTIYF. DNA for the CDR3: TGTGCCAGCAGCCCAGGGACAGCCGGAAACACCATATATTTT.